This T cell receptor beta chain was found in a study of glioma-infiltrating T cells. Amplification of TCR alpha and beta CDR3 regions from RNA used iRepertoire nested multiplex PCR. TCRdb itself ran the multiplex PCR reads through MiXCR, one entry per CDR3 protein. The repertoire includes more than 90,000 distinct CDR3 sequences, 35% to 45% of them detected once, and roughly two fifths sits in the top ten. Germline CDR1 is LNHDA and CDR2 is SQIVND (reference sequence). The V end lost 4 bases, the J end lost 5 bases, and 7 bases lay between the germline ends. The CDR3 has 12 residues. This clonotype was observed at least ten times.

V and J are TRBV19 and TRBJ2-3; D call uncertain. Sequenced input: glioma tissue, nonneoplastic brain tissue, or PBMCs (not recorded which). The origin of this receptor is a human donor with low-grade glioma or glioblastoma, undergoing nonglioma brain surgery, or in good health (not recorded which). The CDR3, as DNA: TGTGCCAGTAGTACATCGTTAGATACGCAGTATTTT. This encodes CASSTSLDTQYF.